Following are 13 T cell receptor beta chains from one sample sequenced in a study of T-cell memory formation after mild COVID-19 (dated by TCRdb to the early 2020s). Libraries were constructed by 5' RACE. The sample was run on an Illumina NovaSeq 6000. TCRdb ran its own pipeline on the public reads, namely fastp trimming at Q25 and MiXCR clone calling, and kept in-frame beta chains. Each CDR3 protein gets just one entry, which takes the most common genes and DNA from the rows behind it. Here the sample has fewer than 250,000 distinct CDR3 sequences; about 10% occur a single time. Approximately 2.8% of the sample comes from the top ten. What was sequenced was PBMCs or a T cell subset sorted from them (not recorded which). The source of these receptors is a man between 18 and 35 years old who had mild COVID-19 (a few samples of this study predate the infection). The sample titles of this study are shuffled in the database, so cell type and time point are left out; the donor was told from shared clones.

This clonotype was seen a handful of times. The junction departs from germline at one end; a sequencing error may be responsible. The chain combines TRBV4-2 with TRBJ2-2; 8 nucleotides match TRBD1. The germline V gene encodes CDR1 LGHNA and CDR2 YNFKEQ. The CDR3 totals 16 residues. The DNA of the CDR3 is TGTGCCAGCAGGCAAGGGGGGACAGGGAACACCGGGGAGCTGTTTTTT. Translating it yields CASRQGGTGNTGELFF.

This clonotype was counted between two and nine times. The chain joins TRBV14 to TRBJ2-3; D possibly matches TRBD1 or TRBD2 (5 bases each). CDR3 length equals 16 residues. Trimming cost V 2 bases and J 0 bases, with 12 bases left between them. Germline V gives CDR1 SGHDN, CDR2 FVKESK. In DNA, the CDR3 is TGTGCCAGCAGCCAACCGAGGGGAGCTAGCACAGATACGCAGTATTTT. Residues: CASSQPRGASTDTQYF.

This clonotype was picked up a small number of times. This chain uses TRBV7-2 with TRBJ1-6; unclear D gene. Germline V gene lookup returns CDR1 SGHTA and CDR2 FQGNSA. This CDR3 is 16 amino acids long. The V end was cut by 2 bases, the J end by 12 bases, with 20 bases between. The CDR3 loop reads CASSLTVRADFEPLHF. CDR3 DNA: TGTGCCAGCAGCTTAACAGTCCGGGCAGACTTTGAACCCCTCCACTTT. The complete variable domain, with remaining parts taken from reference TRBV7-2 and TRBJ1-6, reads GAGVSQSPSNKVTEKGKDVELRCDPISGHTALYWYRQSLGQGLEFLIYFQGNSAPDKSGLPSDRFSAERTGGSVSTLTIQRTQQEDSAVYLCASSLTVRADFEPLHFGNGTRLTVT.

At least ten counts were recorded for this clonotype. This sequence joins TRBV6-5 and TRBJ1-6; 8 positions match TRBD1. This CDR3 is 19 amino acids long. V was clipped by 2 bases and J by 6 bases; unmatched bases: 15. Germline V lookup: CDR1 MNHEY, CDR2 SVGAGI. The CDR3 region is CASSYAIRTGWGGNSPLHF. In nucleotides, the CDR3 is TGTGCCAGCAGTTACGCTATTAGGACAGGGTGGGGGGGTAATTCACCCCTCCACTTT.

J is TRBJ2-1 and V is TRBV30; D may match TRBD1 or TRBD2 (5 bases each). Germline CDR1 GTSNPN, CDR2 SVGIG (reference sequence). The CDR3 consists of 14 residues. V was pared by 0 bases and J by 3 bases, with 9 bases between. The CDR3 loop is CAWSVEGNYNEQFF. DNA for the CDR3: TGTGCCTGGAGTGTCGAGGGGAACTACAATGAGCAGTTCTTC.

In the case of this clonotype: This is likely a read error, given that the CDR3 carries no conserved phenylalanine or tryptophan at its end. This chain links TRBV7-8 with TRBJ2-3; 9 nucleotides match TRBD2. The CDR3 extends over 15 amino acids. CDR1 is SGHVS, CDR2 FQNEAQ, per germline. The CDR3 reads CAVAGSSGEIDTQYS. DNA for the CDR3: TGTGCTGTGGCCGGGTCTAGCGGGGAAATAGATACGCAGTATTCT.

This clonotype occurred a few times. This rearrangement joins TRBV3-2 to TRBJ2-7; TRBD2 is the table's D call and was not checked against the DNA. TRBV3-2 is deemed a pseudogene. The CDR3 consists of 11 residues. CDR3 bases: TGTGCCAGCAGCCAAGATCGGAGTGCGGGATTC. This translates into CASSQDRSAGF.

This clonotype was detected only a few times. The chain couples TRBV4-1 to TRBJ1-3; no clear D. CDR1 and CDR2 (germline): MGHRA, YSYEKL. V was cut by 1 base and J by 2 bases, with 12 bases left in between. CDR3 length: 16 amino acids. The CDR3 DNA reads TGCGCCAGCAGCCAAGTCTCAGGACTAGCTGGAAACACCATATATTTT. Encoded protein: CASSQVSGLAGNTIYF.

This clonotype was seen repeatedly, ten times or more. At one of its ends the junction is not consistent with the germline gene, which may arise from a read error. The J gene is TRBJ2-3, the V gene TRBV5-1, with 8 bases aligning to TRBD1. This CDR3 is built from 14 residues. Looked up from germline, CDR1 is SGHRS and CDR2 is YFSETQ. CDR3 nucleotide sequence: TGTGCCAGCAGCCCCGGGACAGGATCAGATACGCAGTATTTT. It yields the protein CASSPGTGSDTQYF.

The chain carries TRBV5-1 and TRBJ2-5; 11 bases fit TRBD2. The CDR3 contains 17 residues. J lost 3 bases, V lost 4 bases, and 11 bases had no gene match. Germline V CDR1 and CDR2: SGHRS, YFSETQ. The CDR3 protein is CASSASLRLAGKETQYF. The CDR3 nucleotides read TGCGCCAGCAGCGCCTCCCTCAGACTAGCGGGGAAAGAGACCCAGTACTTC.

The chain recombines TRBV7-3 with TRBJ1-2, with a tentative D call TRBD1 (5 bases). The CDR3 is made up of 13 amino acids. Germline CDR1 and CDR2: SGHTA and FQGTGA. V gave up 3 bases and J gave up 4 bases, with 9 bases separating them. CDR3 region: CASSFLGGYGYTF. The CDR3 DNA reads as TGTGCCAGCAGCTTTCTCGGGGGCTATGGCTACACCTTC.

This clonotype appeared a few times. The chain couples TRBV6-2 or TRBV6-3 to TRBJ2-7, with D perhaps matching TRBD1 (6 bases). This CDR3 is built from 14 residues. The germline V and J ends were trimmed by 0 bases and 3 bases, with 9 bases remaining between them. Germline lookup yields CDR1 MNHEY and CDR2 SVGEGT. CDR3 region: CASSYSRGFYEQYV. In DNA, the CDR3 is TGTGCCAGCAGTTACTCGAGGGGGTTCTACGAGCAGTACGTC.

This clonotype was counted between two and nine times. This sequence joins TRBV5-1 and TRBJ2-7, with a possible D match to TRBD1 (6 bases). The CDR3 spans 14 residues. Germline lookup yields CDR1 SGHRS and CDR2 YFSETQ. Trimming left V 4 bases short and J 7 bases short, with 18 bases between. CDR3 sequence: CASSLPGQTEEQYF. In nucleotides, the CDR3 is TGCGCCAGCAGCCTACCAGGACAGACCGAGGAGCAGTACTTC.